The T cell receptor beta chain described here comes from a study of T cell responses to AZD1222 COVID-19 vaccine. Points from the study as a whole: Reports indicate that nearly half of spike-specific TCRs are directed at unmutated variant regions. Across spike, vaccine-associated CD4 TCRs were found, dominant at 160-218 and 743-854.

This clone was seen a handful of times. What it recognizes is unknown. Second-dose intervals of approximately 4 or approximately 12 weeks were pooled. The table came from immunoSEQ multiplex PCR; TCRdb's copy has only in-frame clones and leaves some out. The table records 57,000 or so clones, about four fifths of them present only once. The length of the CDR3 is 15 residues. Looked up from germline, CDR1 is SNHLY and CDR2 is FYNNEI. V was pared by 0 bases and J by 0 bases, with 9 bases between. The chain carries TRBV2 and TRBJ2-7, with TRBD2 as a possible D gene (5 bases). The sample here was peripheral blood, taken 28 days after the second AZD1222 dose. The sequence was obtained from an adult who received the AZD1222 COVID-19 vaccine. The CDR3 loop is CASSEAWTYSYEQYF. CDR3 nucleotide sequence: TGTGCCAGCAGTGAAGCCTGGACTTACTCCTACGAGCAGTACTTC.